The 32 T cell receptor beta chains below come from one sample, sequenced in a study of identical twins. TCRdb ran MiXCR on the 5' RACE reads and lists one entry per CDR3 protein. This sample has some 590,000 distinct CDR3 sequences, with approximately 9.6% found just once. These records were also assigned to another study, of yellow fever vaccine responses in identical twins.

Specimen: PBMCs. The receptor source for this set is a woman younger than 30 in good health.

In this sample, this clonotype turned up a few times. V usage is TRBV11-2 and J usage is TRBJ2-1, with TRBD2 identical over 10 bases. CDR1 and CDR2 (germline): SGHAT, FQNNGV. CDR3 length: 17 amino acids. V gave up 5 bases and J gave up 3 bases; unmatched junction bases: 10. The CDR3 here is CASSNTILAGNYNEQFF. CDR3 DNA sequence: TGTGCCAGCAGCAATACTATACTAGCGGGGAACTACAATGAGCAGTTCTTC.

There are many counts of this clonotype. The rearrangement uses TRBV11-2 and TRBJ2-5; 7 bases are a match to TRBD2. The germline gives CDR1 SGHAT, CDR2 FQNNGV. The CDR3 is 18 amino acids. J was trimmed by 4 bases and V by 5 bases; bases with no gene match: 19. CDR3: CASSPPNPSGRRGETQYF. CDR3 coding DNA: TGTGCCAGCAGCCCACCAAACCCATCCGGGAGGAGGGGAGAGACCCAGTACTTC. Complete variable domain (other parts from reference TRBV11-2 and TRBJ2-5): EAGVAQSPRYKIIEKRQSVAFWCNPISGHATLYWYQQILGQGPKLLIQFQNNGVVDDSQLPKDRFSAERLKGVDSTLKIQPAKLEDSAVYLCASSPPNPSGRRGETQYFGPGTRLLVL.

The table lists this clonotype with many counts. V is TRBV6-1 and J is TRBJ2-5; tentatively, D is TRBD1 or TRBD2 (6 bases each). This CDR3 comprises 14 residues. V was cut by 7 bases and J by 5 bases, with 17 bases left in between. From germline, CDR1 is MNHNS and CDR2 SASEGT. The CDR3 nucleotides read TGTGCCAGCACCCCCCCGGGGGCCTTGGAGACCCAGTACTTC. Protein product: CASTPPGALETQYF.

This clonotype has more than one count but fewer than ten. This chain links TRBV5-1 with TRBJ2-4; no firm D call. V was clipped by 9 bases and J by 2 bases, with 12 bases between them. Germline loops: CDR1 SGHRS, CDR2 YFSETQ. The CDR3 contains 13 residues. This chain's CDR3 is CATNWVSKNIQYF. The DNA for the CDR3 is TGCGCCACCAACTGGGTGTCCAAAAACATTCAGTACTTC.

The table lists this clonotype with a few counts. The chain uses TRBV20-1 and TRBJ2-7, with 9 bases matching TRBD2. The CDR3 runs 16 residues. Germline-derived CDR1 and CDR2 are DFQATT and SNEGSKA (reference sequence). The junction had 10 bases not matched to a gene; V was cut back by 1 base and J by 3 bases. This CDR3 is CSARGEAGGIIYEQYF. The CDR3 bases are TGCAGTGCTAGAGGGGAAGCGGGGGGAATCATCTACGAGCAGTACTTC.

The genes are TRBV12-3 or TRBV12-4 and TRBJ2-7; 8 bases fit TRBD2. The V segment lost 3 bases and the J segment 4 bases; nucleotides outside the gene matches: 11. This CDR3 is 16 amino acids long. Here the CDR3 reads CASSFFMAGGMYEQYF. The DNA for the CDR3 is TGTGCCAGCAGTTTTTTTATGGCGGGAGGAATGTACGAGCAGTACTTC.

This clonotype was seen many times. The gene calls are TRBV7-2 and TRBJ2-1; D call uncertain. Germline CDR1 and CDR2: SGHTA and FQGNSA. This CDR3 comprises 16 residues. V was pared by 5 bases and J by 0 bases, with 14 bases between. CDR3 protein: CASSLTGLSSYNEQFF. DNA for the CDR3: TGTGCCAGCAGCCTGACTGGTCTCAGCTCCTACAATGAGCAGTTCTTC.

CDR3 DNA: TGCGCCAGCAGCCAAGGGATGGATGGGGTTAGCACAGATACGCAGTATTTT. It encodes CASSQGMDGVSTDTQYF. The J gene is TRBJ2-3, the V gene TRBV4-1; no firm D call. Germline CDR1 reads MGHRA; CDR2 reads YSYEKL. Trimming left V 1 base short and J 0 bases short, with 14 bases between. The CDR3 is 17 residues long.

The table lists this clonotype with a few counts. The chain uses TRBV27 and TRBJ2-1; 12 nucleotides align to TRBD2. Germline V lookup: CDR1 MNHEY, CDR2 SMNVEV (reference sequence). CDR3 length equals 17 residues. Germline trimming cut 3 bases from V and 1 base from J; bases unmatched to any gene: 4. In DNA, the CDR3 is TGTGCCAGCAGTTTGTTTCTAGCGGGAGGGTCCTACAATGAGCAGTTCTTC. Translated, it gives CASSLFLAGGSYNEQFF.

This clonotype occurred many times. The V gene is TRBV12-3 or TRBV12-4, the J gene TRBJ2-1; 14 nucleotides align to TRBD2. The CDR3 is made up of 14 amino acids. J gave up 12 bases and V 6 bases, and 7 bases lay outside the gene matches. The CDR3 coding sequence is TGTGCCAGCAGGGGGACTAGCGGGAGTTGGGTGCAGTTCTTC. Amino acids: CASRGTSGSWVQFF.

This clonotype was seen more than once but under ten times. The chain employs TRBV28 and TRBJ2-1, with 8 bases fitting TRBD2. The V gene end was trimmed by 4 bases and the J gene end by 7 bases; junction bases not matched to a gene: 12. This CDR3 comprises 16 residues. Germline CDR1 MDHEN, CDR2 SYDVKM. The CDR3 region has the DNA TGTGCCAGCAGTTCCCTTAACGGGAGGGCCTCTAATGAGCAGTTCTTC. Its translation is CASSSLNGRASNEQFF.

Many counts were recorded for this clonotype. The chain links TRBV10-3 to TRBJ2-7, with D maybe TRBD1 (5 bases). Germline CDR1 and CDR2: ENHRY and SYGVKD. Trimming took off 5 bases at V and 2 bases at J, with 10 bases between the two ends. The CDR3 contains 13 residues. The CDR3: CAISPGRAYEQYF. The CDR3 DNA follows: TGTGCCATCAGTCCGGGCAGGGCCTACGAGCAGTACTTC.

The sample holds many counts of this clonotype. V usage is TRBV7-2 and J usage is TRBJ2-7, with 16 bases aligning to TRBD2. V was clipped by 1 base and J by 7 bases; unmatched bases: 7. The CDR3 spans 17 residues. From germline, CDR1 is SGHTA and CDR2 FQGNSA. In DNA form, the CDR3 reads TGTGCCAGCAGCTTAGGCGGGACTAGCGGGAGGGTAGGTGAGCAGTACTTC. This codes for CASSLGGTSGRVGEQYF. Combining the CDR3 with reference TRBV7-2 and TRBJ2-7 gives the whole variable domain GAGVSQSPSNKVTEKGKDVELRCDPISGHTALYWYRQSLGQGLEFLIYFQGNSAPDKSGLPSDRFSAERTGGSVSTLTIQRTQQEDSAVYLCASSLGGTSGRVGEQYFGPGTRLTVT.

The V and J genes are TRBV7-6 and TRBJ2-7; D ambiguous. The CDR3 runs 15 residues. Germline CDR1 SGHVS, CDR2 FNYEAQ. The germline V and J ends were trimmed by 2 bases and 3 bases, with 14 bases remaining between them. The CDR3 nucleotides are TGTGCCAGCAGCTTACCCGAAGTCGGCATCTACGAGCAGTACTTC. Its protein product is CASSLPEVGIYEQYF.

The CDR3 DNA reads TGCGCCAGCAGCCAAGCGACAGGGGCACCCTACGAGCAGTACTTC. It encodes CASSQATGAPYEQYF. This chain links TRBV4-3 with TRBJ2-7; 8 bases agree with TRBD1. The trim removed 1 base at V and 2 bases at J, leaving 4 bases unmatched. Germline assignment: CDR1 LGHNA and CDR2 YSLEER. The CDR3 spans 15 residues.

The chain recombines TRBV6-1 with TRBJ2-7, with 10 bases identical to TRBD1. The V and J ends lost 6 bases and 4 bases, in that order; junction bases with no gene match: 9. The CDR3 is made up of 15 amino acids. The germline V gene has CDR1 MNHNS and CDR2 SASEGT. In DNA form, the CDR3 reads TGTGCCAGCAGCCTAACCGGGACAGGGGAATACGAGCAGTACTTC. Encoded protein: CASSLTGTGEYEQYF.

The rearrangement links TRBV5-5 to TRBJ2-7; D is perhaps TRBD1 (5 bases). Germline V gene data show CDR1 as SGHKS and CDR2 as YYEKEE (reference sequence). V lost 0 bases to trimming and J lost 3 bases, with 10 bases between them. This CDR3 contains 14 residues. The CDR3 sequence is CASSLVDTGYEQYF. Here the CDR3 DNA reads TGTGCCAGCAGCTTGGTAGACACAGGCTACGAGCAGTACTTC.

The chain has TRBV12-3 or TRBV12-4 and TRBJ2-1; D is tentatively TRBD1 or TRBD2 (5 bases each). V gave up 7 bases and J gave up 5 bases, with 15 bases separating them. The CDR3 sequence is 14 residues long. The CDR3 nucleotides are TGTGCCAGCAAGGTTTGGCAGGGACACAATGAGCAGTTCTTC. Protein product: CASKVWQGHNEQFF.

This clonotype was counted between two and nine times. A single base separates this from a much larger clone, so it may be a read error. This chain's CDR3 is CASSDAYEQYF. The CDR3 bases are TGTGCCAGCAGTGACGCCTACGAGCAGTACTTC. This chain uses TRBV6-2 or TRBV6-3 with TRBJ2-7; D is uncertain. This CDR3 has 11 residues. V lost 5 bases and J lost 2, with 4 bases in between. Germline CDR1 MNHEY, CDR2 SVGEGT.

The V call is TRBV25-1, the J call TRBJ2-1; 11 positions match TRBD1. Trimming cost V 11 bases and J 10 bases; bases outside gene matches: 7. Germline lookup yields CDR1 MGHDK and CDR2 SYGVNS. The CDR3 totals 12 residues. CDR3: CAARDRGGEQFF. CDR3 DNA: TGTGCCGCTAGGGACAGGGGGGGGGAGCAGTTCTTC.

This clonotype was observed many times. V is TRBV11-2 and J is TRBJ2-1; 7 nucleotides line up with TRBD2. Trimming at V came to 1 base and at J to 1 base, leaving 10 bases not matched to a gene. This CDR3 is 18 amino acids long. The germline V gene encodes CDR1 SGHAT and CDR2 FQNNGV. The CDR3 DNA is TGTGCCAGCAGCTTAGTTGTCGCTAGCGGACGTTCCTACAATGAGCAGTTCTTC. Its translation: CASSLVVASGRSYNEQFF.

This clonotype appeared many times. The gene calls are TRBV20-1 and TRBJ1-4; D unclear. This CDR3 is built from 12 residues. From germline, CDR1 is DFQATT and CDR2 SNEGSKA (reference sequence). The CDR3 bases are TGCGGGTGGCGGTCCATACGATGGGAACTGTTTTTT. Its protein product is CGWRSIRWELFF.

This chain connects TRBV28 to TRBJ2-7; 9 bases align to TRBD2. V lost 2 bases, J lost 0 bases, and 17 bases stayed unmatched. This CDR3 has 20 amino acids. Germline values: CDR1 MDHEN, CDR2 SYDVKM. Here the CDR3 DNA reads TGTGCCAGCAGTTTAGTCGGGGAGAAGCGGGGGGCCCCCCACTCCTACGAGCAGTACTTC. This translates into CASSLVGEKRGAPHSYEQYF.

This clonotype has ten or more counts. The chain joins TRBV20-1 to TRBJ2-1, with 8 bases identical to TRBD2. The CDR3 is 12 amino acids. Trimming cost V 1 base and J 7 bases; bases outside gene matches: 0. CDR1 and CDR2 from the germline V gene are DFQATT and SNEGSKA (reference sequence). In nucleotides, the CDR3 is TGCAGTGCTAGAGGACTAGCGAATGAGCAGTTCTTC. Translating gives CSARGLANEQFF.

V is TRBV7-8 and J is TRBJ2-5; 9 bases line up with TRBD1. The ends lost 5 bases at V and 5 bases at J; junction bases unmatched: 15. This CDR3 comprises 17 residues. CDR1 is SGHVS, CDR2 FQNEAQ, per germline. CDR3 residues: CASSPRGTGTPGETQYF. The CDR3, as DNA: TGTGCCAGCAGCCCGCGAGGGACAGGGACCCCGGGGGAGACCCAGTACTTC.

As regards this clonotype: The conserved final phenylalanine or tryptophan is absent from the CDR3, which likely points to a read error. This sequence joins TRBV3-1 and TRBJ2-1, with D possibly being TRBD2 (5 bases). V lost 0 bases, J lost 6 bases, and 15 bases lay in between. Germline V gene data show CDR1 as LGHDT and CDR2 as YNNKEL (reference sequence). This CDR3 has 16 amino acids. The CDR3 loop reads CASSQDRAGPSNEQFS. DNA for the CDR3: TGTGCCAGCAGCCAAGACCGCGCGGGTCCTTCCAATGAGCAGTTCTCC.

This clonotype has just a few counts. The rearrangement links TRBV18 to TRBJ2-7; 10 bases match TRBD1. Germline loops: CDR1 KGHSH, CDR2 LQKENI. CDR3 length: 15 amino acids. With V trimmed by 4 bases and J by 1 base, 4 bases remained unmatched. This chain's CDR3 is CASSRQGADSYEQYF. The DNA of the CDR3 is TGTGCCAGCTCACGACAGGGGGCTGATTCCTACGAGCAGTACTTC.

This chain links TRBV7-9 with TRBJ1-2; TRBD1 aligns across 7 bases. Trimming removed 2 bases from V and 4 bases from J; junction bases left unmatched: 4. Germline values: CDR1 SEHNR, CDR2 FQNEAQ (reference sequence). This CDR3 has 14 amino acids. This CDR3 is CASSLREGAYGYTF. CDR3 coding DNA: TGTGCCAGCAGCTTAAGGGAGGGGGCCTATGGCTACACCTTC.

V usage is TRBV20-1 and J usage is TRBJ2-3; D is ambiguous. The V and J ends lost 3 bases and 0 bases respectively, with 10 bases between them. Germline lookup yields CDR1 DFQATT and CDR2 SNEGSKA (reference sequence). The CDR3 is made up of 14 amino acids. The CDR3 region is CSARNPQSTDTQYF. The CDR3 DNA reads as TGCAGTGCTAGGAACCCGCAAAGCACAGATACGCAGTATTTT.

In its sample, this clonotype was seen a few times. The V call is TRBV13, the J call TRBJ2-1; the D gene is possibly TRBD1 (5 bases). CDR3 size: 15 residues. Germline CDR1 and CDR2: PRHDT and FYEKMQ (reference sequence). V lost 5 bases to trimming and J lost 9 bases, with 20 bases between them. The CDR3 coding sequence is TGTGCCAGCAGCGGGGTGGGATTACCCGACAGTGAGCAGTTCTTC. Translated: CASSGVGLPDSEQFF.

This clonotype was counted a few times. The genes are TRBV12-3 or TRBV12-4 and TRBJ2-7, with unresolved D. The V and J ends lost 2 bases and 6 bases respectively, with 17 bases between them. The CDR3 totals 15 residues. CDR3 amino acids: CASSLQVVILAEQYF. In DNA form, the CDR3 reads TGTGCCAGCAGTTTACAGGTTGTTATTTTGGCCGAGCAGTACTTC.

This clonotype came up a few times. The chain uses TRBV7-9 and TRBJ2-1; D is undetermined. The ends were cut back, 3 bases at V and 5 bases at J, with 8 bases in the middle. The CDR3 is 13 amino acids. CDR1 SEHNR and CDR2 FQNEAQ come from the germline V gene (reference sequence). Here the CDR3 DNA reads TGTGCCAGCAGCTTTTCCGTAGACAATGAGCAGTTCTTC. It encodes CASSFSVDNEQFF.